Included here is one T cell receptor beta chain sequence, with context. This entry is derived from a study of tumor-infiltrating lymphocytes in primary liver carcinoma. Unmatched junction bases numbered 13, after V lost 10 bases and J lost 5 bases. CDR3 length equals 15 residues. Germline DNA was also extracted, and blood RNA derived from unsorted whole blood. The investigators made TCR beta cDNA from approximately 500 ng total RNA, using a constant-region primer. Libraries for TCR beta were built through three nested multiplex PCR rounds, which together made up a slightly modified ARM-PCR procedure. For around 11 cycles apiece, the opening two PCR rounds ran with TRBV1-TRBV30 forward primers and a C-beta reverse primer. Each CDR3 protein is one row after TCRdb ran MiXCR on the multiplex PCR reads. The sample lists hundreds of thousands of distinct CDR3 sequences; roughly three fifths were seen once.

Input material: peripheral blood. The sequence derives from a woman in her 30s with primary liver carcinoma and hepatitis B virus infection. The V and J genes are TRBV12-3 or TRBV12-4 and TRBJ2-3, with 9 bases that match TRBD2. Here the CDR3 DNA reads TGTGCCACTAGTTTTGGCGCGGGAGGGCGAGATACGCAGTATTTT. It yields the protein CATSFGAGGRDTQYF.